This T cell receptor (beta chain) was sequenced for a study of blood T cell repertoires in COVID-19. Background on the study: COVID-19 samples from acute and convalescent phases originated in the United States, Italy and Spain. The analysed material was cDNA or gDNA that came from T cells, B-cell-depleted T cells, or PBMCs.

Germline trimming cut 0 bases from V and 5 bases from J; bases unmatched to any gene: 9. The CDR3 covers 16 residues. Germline V gene data show CDR1 as SGHRS and CDR2 as YFSETQ. As handled by the study authors: Reference gene primers were amplified, and this amplification served to estimate nucleated cell counts. Generated by immunoSEQ multiplex PCR, the TCRdb table keeps only in-frame clones and is missing some. From that table come the V and J calls and clone size; the DNA was used to work out D and trimming. The sample lists around 130,000 clones, around four fifths occurring once. The rearrangement joins TRBV5-1 to TRBJ2-5; 8 nucleotides align to TRBD1. This receptor was taken from a man in his forties with active or convalescent COVID-19. Specimen: peripheral blood. The CDR3 bases are TGCGCCAGCAGCTTGGACCCCCAGGGGGCGCAGGAGACCCAGTACTTC. Its translation is CASSLDPQGAQETQYF.